A single sample gave rise to the 13 T cell receptor beta chains below, sequenced in a study of blood T cell repertoires in COVID-19. Data came from immunoSEQ multiplex PCR; TCRdb stores just in-frame clones and leaves some out. The sample contains about 220,000 clones, roughly 80% of which appear only once. Input material: peripheral blood. Source of these receptors: a woman under 40 who had recovered from COVID-19.

The chain employs TRBV6-6 and TRBJ2-7, with 10 bases matching TRBD2. Germline trimming cut 4 bases from V and 2 bases from J; bases unmatched to any gene: 2. In germline, CDR1 is MNHNY, CDR2 SVGAGI (reference sequence). The CDR3 spans 14 residues. CDR3 DNA: TGTGCCAGCAGTTGGACTAGCGGTGCCTACGAGCAGTACTTC. Translated, it gives CASSWTSGAYEQYF.

This clone was counted a single time. The V gene is TRBV24-1, the J gene TRBJ2-1, with D hard to call. V was clipped by 3 bases and J by 5 bases, with 7 bases between them. Germline values: CDR1 KGHDR, CDR2 SFDVKD. This CDR3 comprises 13 residues. The CDR3 DNA reads TGTGCCACCAGTGATATTATCGACAATGAGCAGTTCTTC. The encoded protein is CATSDIIDNEQFF.

J is TRBJ1-1 and V is TRBV29-1; a possible D gene is TRBD1 (5 bases). The germline V and J ends were trimmed by 1 base and 6 bases, with 6 bases remaining between them. Germline V gene sequence: CDR1 SQVTM, CDR2 ANQGSEA. The CDR3 is 11 residues long. CDR3 loop: CSVEGGAEAFF. For the CDR3, the DNA is TGCAGCGTTGAAGGGGGGGCTGAAGCTTTCTTT.

This clone was detected a few times. The chain recombines TRBV27 with TRBJ1-4; 9 nucleotides match TRBD1. The CDR3 totals 17 residues. V lost 5 bases, J lost 12 bases, and 19 bases stayed unmatched. Germline loops: CDR1 MNHEY, CDR2 SMNVEV (reference sequence). For the CDR3, the DNA is TGTGCCAGCAGTCACCGCTCGCGGGACAGGGATTTCGGGGAACTGTTTTTT. Its translation is CASSHRSRDRDFGELFF. Full variable domain (missing parts from reference TRBV27 and TRBJ1-4): EAQVTQNPRYLITVTGKKLTVTCSQNMNHEYMSWYRQDPGLGLRQIYYSMNVEVTDKGDVPEGYKVSRKEKRNFPLILESPSPNQTSLYFCASSHRSRDRDFGELFFGSGTQLSVL.

The DNA of the CDR3 is TGCGCCAGCAGCCGAGGACTAGCGGGAGGGGGCACAGATACGCAGTATTTT. It encodes CASSRGLAGGGTDTQYF. This chain joins TRBV4-1 and TRBJ2-3; 15 nucleotides align to TRBD2. Germline values: CDR1 MGHRA, CDR2 YSYEKL. CDR3 length: 17 residues. V was clipped by 4 bases and J by 1 base; unmatched bases: 3.

This chain joins TRBV7-2 and TRBJ2-1; 11 nucleotides agree with TRBD2. The V gene end was trimmed by 8 bases and the J gene end by 8 bases; junction bases not matched to a gene: 8. The germline gives CDR1 SGHTA, CDR2 FQGNSA. This CDR3 contains 14 residues. CDR3 sequence reads: CASSRTSGWDEQFF. The CDR3 nucleotides are TGTGCCAGCTCCCGGACTAGCGGGTGGGATGAGCAGTTCTTC.

The CDR3 sequence is CASSPGTGGGLGAFF. For the CDR3, the DNA is TGCGCCAGCAGCCCCGGGACAGGGGGCGGCCTGGGGGCTTTCTTT. The rearrangement joins TRBV5-1 to TRBJ1-1; 12 nucleotides align to TRBD1. CDR3 size: 15 residues. Germline V gives CDR1 SGHRS, CDR2 YFSETQ. J lost 11 bases, V lost 4 bases, and 12 bases had no gene match.

The J gene is TRBJ1-3, the V gene TRBV10-3; D is unclear. V was clipped by 7 bases and J by 2 bases, with 12 bases between them. CDR3 length: 14 amino acids. CDR1 is ENHRY and CDR2 is SYGVKD in the germline V gene. DNA of the CDR3: TGTGCCATCAACAAGGAGGGCGCTGGAAACACCATATATTTT. Amino acids: CAINKEGAGNTIYF.

This clone was picked up one time. The rearrangement joins TRBV6-5 to TRBJ1-1; TRBD1 is a possible D gene (6 bases). The germline V gene has CDR1 MNHEY and CDR2 SVGAGI. V was cut by 8 bases and J by 0 bases, with 13 bases left in between. This CDR3 has 14 residues. The CDR3 is CASAEQGLNTEAFF. In DNA, the CDR3 is TGTGCCAGCGCCGAACAGGGTCTGAACACTGAAGCTTTCTTT.

The rearrangement joins TRBV10-3 to TRBJ2-7; no reliable D call. There are 16 residues in the CDR3. V gave up 0 bases and J gave up 2 bases, with 14 bases separating them. Germline CDR1 and CDR2: ENHRY and SYGVKD. The DNA of the CDR3 is TGTGCCATCAGTGAGTCGACGGGTCAAAGAACCTACGAGCAGTACTTC. It is translated as CAISESTGQRTYEQYF.

The rearrangement joins TRBV7-9 to TRBJ1-6, with D perhaps TRBD1 (6 bases). CDR3 length: 17 residues. Per germline, CDR1 SEHNR and CDR2 FQNEAQ (reference sequence). V lost 6 bases and J 6 bases, leaving 21 bases between the germline ends. In DNA, the CDR3 is TGTGCCAGCAGACCTCCTTTCCGCACAGGGCCTAATTCACCCCTCCACTTT. Protein sequence: CASRPPFRTGPNSPLHF.

The chain carries TRBV9 and TRBJ2-5; the D gene is possibly TRBD1 (5 bases). This CDR3 is built from 13 residues. The V and J ends lost 0 bases and 3 bases respectively, with 6 bases between them. Germline V gives CDR1 SGDLS, CDR2 YYNGEE. CDR3 in amino acids: CASSVGREETQYF. The DNA of the CDR3 is TGTGCCAGCAGCGTAGGCAGGGAAGAGACCCAGTACTTC. The full variable domain, its missing parts supplied by reference TRBV9 and TRBJ2-5, is DSGVTQTPKHLITATGQRVTLRCSPRSGDLSVYWYQQSLDQGLQFLIQYYNGEERAKGNILERFSAQQFPDLHSELNLSSLELGDSALYFCASSVGREETQYFGPGTRLLVL.

The rearrangement links TRBV5-1 to TRBJ1-6; maybe TRBD1 (6 bases). From germline, CDR1 is SGHRS and CDR2 YFSETQ. This CDR3 has 15 amino acids. Trimming left V 2 bases short and J 9 bases short, with 15 bases between. The CDR3 sequence: CASSLTRGIGSPLHF. CDR3 sequence (DNA): TGCGCCAGCAGCTTAACCAGGGGTATTGGTTCACCCCTCCACTTT.